Following are 14 T cell receptor beta chains from one sample sequenced in a study of cytomegalovirus exposure and HLA in healthy donors. The PCR made use of 60 Vbeta and 13 Jbeta primers. The data were produced by immunoSEQ multiplex PCR, yet TCRdb's version contains in-frame clones alone and is incomplete. The table records about 110,000 clones, over 70% of them present only once. What was sequenced was PBMCs. The receptors were sampled from a male donor in good health and CMV-seronegative.

This clone was seen only a few times. This chain joins TRBV5-1 and TRBJ1-4; TRBD1 is a possible D gene (6 bases). Trimming left V 2 bases short and J 8 bases short, with 13 bases between. The CDR3 spans 14 residues. CDR1 and CDR2 from the germline V gene are SGHRS and YFSETQ. CDR3 in amino acids: CASSFGQPEEKLFF. The CDR3 nucleotides read TGCGCCAGCAGCTTTGGACAGCCGGAGGAAAAACTGTTTTTT.

The chain employs TRBV5-8 and TRBJ1-4, with TRBD1 identical over 9 bases. The trim removed 4 bases at V and 8 bases at J, leaving 9 bases unmatched. Germline lookup yields CDR1 SGHTS and CDR2 YDEGEE. The CDR3 loop spans 15 amino acids. The CDR3 DNA is TGTGCCAGCAGCGGATGGACAGGGGCCGACGAAAAACTGTTTTTT. It is translated as CASSGWTGADEKLFF.

This clone was seen just once. This rearrangement joins TRBV10-3 to TRBJ2-1; 11 bases fit TRBD2. Germline-derived CDR1 and CDR2 are ENHRY and SYGVKD. V shed 3 bases and J 12 bases; nucleotides not matched to a gene: 19. CDR3 length equals 18 residues. CDR3 loop: CAISESIISGLAATGQFF. The CDR3, as DNA: TGTGCCATCAGTGAATCAATTATCTCGGGACTAGCGGCCACTGGGCAGTTCTTC.

The chain employs TRBV11-3 and TRBJ1-2, with D uncertain. Germline values: CDR1 SGHNT, CDR2 YENEEA. The CDR3 is 13 residues long. Trimming shortened V by 4 bases and J by 8 bases, and 14 bases separated the two germline ends. The CDR3 protein is CASSSTPAGGYTF. CDR3 coding DNA: TGTGCCAGCAGCTCAACACCCGCCGGGGGCTACACCTTC.

J is TRBJ1-4 and V is TRBV28; D gene uncertain. Germline loops: CDR1 MDHEN, CDR2 SYDVKM. The CDR3 totals 14 residues. V was trimmed by 1 base and J by 11 bases, leaving 14 bases between them. CDR3 in DNA: TGTGCCAGCAGTTTATACTCCCTCACAGAGAAACTGTTTTTT. The encoded protein is CASSLYSLTEKLFF.

The V and J genes are TRBV6-6 and TRBJ2-1; D uncertain. CDR3 size: 16 residues. The V end was cut by 0 bases, the J end by 2 bases, with 11 bases between. Germline V gene sequence: CDR1 MNHNY, CDR2 SVGAGI (reference sequence). CDR3 sequence: CASSYSVVTPYNEQFF. The DNA for the CDR3 is TGTGCCAGCAGTTACTCGGTAGTGACTCCCTACAATGAGCAGTTCTTC.

J is TRBJ1-4 and V is TRBV5-1, with D possibly TRBD1 on 5 matching bases. The CDR3 extends over 15 amino acids. Germline loops: CDR1 SGHRS, CDR2 YFSETQ. V was shortened by 2 bases and J by 3 bases, with 11 bases between the two germline ends. In DNA, the CDR3 is TGCGCCAGCAGCTTTCAACAGGCACCTAATGAAAAACTGTTTTTT. It is translated as CASSFQQAPNEKLFF.

Comment on this clone: Sequence at one end of the junction differs from germline and may be a read error. The V gene is TRBV11-1, the J gene TRBJ2-1, with 9 bases lining up with TRBD2. The length of the CDR3 is 14 residues. Germline V gene sequence: CDR1 SGHAT, CDR2 FQDESV (reference sequence). In DNA, the CDR3 is TGTGCCAGCAGGTTAGCGGGAGTGGGCAATGAGCAGTTCTTC. It is translated as CASRLAGVGNEQFF.

This clone was seen once. CDR3 nucleotide sequence: TGTGCCAGCAGTTTGTCAGGCAGGAACACTGAAGCTTTCTTT. Protein product: CASSLSGRNTEAFF. This chain connects TRBV27 to TRBJ1-1; D is uncertain. With 3 bases removed from V and 1 base from J, the gap between germline ends came to 9 bases. Germline CDR1 is MNHEY and CDR2 is SMNVEV (reference sequence). The CDR3 is 14 amino acids.

The CDR3 coding sequence is TGTGCCAGCAGCTCCACAGGGGCGCGGGGCAATCAGCCCCAGCATTTT. It encodes CASSSTGARGNQPQHF. The chain links TRBV7-9 to TRBJ1-5, with 7 bases matching TRBD1. Germline V gene data show CDR1 as SEHNR and CDR2 as FQNEAQ (reference sequence). The length of the CDR3 is 16 residues. Trimming took 4 bases from V and 2 from J; bases not matched to a gene: 8.

The V and J genes are TRBV6-1 and TRBJ1-2; tentatively, D is TRBD1 (5 bases). The ends were cut back, 3 bases at V and 4 bases at J, with 24 bases in the middle. CDR1 is MNHNS, CDR2 SASEGT, per germline. CDR3 length equals 18 residues. CDR3 nucleotide sequence: TGTGCCAGCAGTGACCTCCAGGACAAAAACCGTCGATCCTATGGCTACACCTTC. Translated: CASSDLQDKNRRSYGYTF.

The chain has TRBV18 and TRBJ2-1; 7 positions match TRBD1. Germline V gene lookup returns CDR1 KGHSH and CDR2 LQKENI. V trimming: 0 bases; J trimming: 7 bases; junction bases outside the gene matches: 9. This CDR3 is 16 amino acids long. The DNA for the CDR3 is TGTGCCAGCTCACCACCGATGGGACAGCAGATGAATGAGCAGTTCTTC. This gives the protein CASSPPMGQQMNEQFF.

The rearrangement uses TRBV10-3 and TRBJ1-1, with unresolved D. Germline loops: CDR1 ENHRY, CDR2 SYGVKD. With 2 bases removed from V and 2 bases from J, the gap between germline ends came to 9 bases. The CDR3 runs 14 residues. The CDR3 DNA follows: TGTGCCATCAGTGAGGACGGACTAAACACTGAAGCTTTCTTT. It specifies CAISEDGLNTEAFF.

The gene calls are TRBV27 and TRBJ1-1; 8 bases match TRBD1. The V gene end was trimmed by 4 bases and the J gene end by 1 base; junction bases not matched to a gene: 2. The CDR3 is made up of 14 amino acids. The V gene's germline CDR1 is MNHEY and CDR2 SMNVEV (reference sequence). The CDR3 DNA reads as TGTGCCAGCAGTTGGACAGGGACGAACACTGAAGCTTTCTTT. Its protein is CASSWTGTNTEAFF.